The present T cell receptor beta chain was sequenced within a study of blood T cell repertoires in COVID-19. As for the study in general: Nucleic acid was either cDNA or gDNA, and it came from T cells, B-cell-depleted T cells, or PBMCs.

The study recruited people aged roughly 18 to 89 years across 24 US areas. Cohorts were determined from participant-reported clinical history. Only in-frame clones appear in the TCRdb table, and some are missing; sequencing was by immunoSEQ multiplex PCR. This table has around 300,000 clones, 88% appearing once. V was cut by 5 bases and J by 7 bases, with 14 bases left in between. The CDR3 is 14 residues long. In germline, CDR1 is SGHVS, CDR2 FQNEAQ. This sequence originates from a man younger than 45 who had recovered from COVID-19. The gene calls are TRBV7-8 and TRBJ1-4; possible D gene TRBD1, 6 bases. The sequencing input was PBMCs or T cells enriched from blood (not recorded which). CDR3 coding DNA: TGTGCCAGCAGCCAGACAGGACGCGGTGAAAAACTGTTTTTT. Amino acids: CASSQTGRGEKLFF.